This T cell receptor (beta chain) was captured by sequencing in a study of TIL therapy for anti-PD-1-resistant metastatic lung cancer. Study in general: Tumors had a median PD-L1 proportion score of about 6%.

The libraries were made with immunoSEQ v3. Sequenced by immunoSEQ multiplex PCR; TCRdb stores in-frame clones only, minus some. The data contain 54,000 or so clones, more than 60% of them seen just once; the ten biggest clones take up about 2%. Described time point: pre-treatment sample, taken before nivolumab and TIL therapy. Between the trimmed V and J ends, which lost 10 bases and 4 bases, there was a span of 26 bases. The length of the CDR3 is 16 residues. CDR1 and CDR2 from the germline V gene are WSHSY and SAAADI. Sequencing used blood, obtained at baseline. The origin of this receptor is a person between 25 and 79 years old with non-small cell lung cancer. V usage is TRBV10-2 and J usage is TRBJ2-7; tentatively, D is TRBD1 (6 bases). As DNA, the CDR3 is TGCGCCACCCATTCGCCCGGAGGACAGAAGAAGTACGAGCAGTACTTC. Amino acids: CATHSPGGQKKYEQYF.